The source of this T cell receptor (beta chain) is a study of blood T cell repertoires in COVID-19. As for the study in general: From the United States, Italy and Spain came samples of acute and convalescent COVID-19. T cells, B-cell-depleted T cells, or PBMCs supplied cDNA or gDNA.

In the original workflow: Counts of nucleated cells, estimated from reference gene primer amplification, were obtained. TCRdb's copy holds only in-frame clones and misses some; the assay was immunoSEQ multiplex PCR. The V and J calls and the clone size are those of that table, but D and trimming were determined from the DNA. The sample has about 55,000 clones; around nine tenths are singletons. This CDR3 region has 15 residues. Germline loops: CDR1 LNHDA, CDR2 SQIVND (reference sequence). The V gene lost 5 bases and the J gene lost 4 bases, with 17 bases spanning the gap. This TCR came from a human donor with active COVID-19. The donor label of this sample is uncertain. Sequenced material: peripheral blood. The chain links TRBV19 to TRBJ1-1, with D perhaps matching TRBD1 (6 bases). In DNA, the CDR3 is TGTGCCAGTAGTGCCGGGGAGGGGGGGACCACTGAAGCTTTCTTT. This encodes CASSAGEGGTTEAFF. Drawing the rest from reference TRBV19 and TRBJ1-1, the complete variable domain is DGGITQSPKYLFRKEGQNVTLSCEQNLNHDAMYWYRQDPGQGLRLIYYSQIVNDFQKGDIAEGYSVSREKKESFPLTVTSAQKNPTAFYLCASSAGEGGTTEAFFGQGTRLTVV.